These T cell receptor beta chains were read from a single sample in a study of T cell repertoires in cytomegalovirus infection. TCRdb redid the calling of the reads with MiXCR, one entry per CDR3 protein. This repertoire shows around 900,000 distinct CDR3 sequences, approximately 31% found once; its top ten account for around 15%. The antigens these receptors bind are not known. Sequences were derived from cultured CD8+ T cells from PBMCs, sampled from culture after CMV antigen stimulation. The receptors derive from a human donor in good health (CMV status not recorded). Some clones in this sample may be carry-over from other donors' samples. CDR3s include the opening cysteine and the closing phenylalanine or tryptophan. The order of the fields is J gene, V gene, CDR3 length, CDR3 protein.

j_gene: TRBJ2-1
v_gene: TRBV6-2/TRBV6-3
len: 15
CDR3aa: CASSNRGRPSNEQFF

j_gene: TRBJ2-5
v_gene: TRBV24-1
len: 16
CDR3aa: CATSDPGPAVQETQYF

j_gene: TRBJ1-4
v_gene: TRBV6-6
len: 14
CDR3aa: CASSPQGRREKLFF

j_gene: TRBJ1-6
v_gene: TRBV6-2/TRBV6-3
len: 11
CDR3aa: CASSYSWELHF

j_gene: TRBJ2-7
v_gene: TRBV20-1
len: 14
CDR3aa: CSAREPGQGYEQYF

j_gene: TRBJ2-1
v_gene: TRBV20-1
len: 15
CDR3aa: CSATPSEAGGLEQFF

j_gene: TRBJ2-1
v_gene: TRBV5-5
len: 14
CDR3aa: CASSSRDGHNEQFF

j_gene: TRBJ1-1
v_gene: TRBV7-9
len: 15
CDR3aa: CASSSRARGMEEAFF

j_gene: TRBJ2-6
v_gene: TRBV7-2
len: 19
CDR3aa: CASSRTSGGVSSGANVLTF

j_gene: TRBJ2-1
v_gene: TRBV7-6
len: 11
CDR3aa: CASSISNEQFF

j_gene: TRBJ2-2
v_gene: TRBV7-2
len: 17
CDR3aa: CASSPRWGGPLTGELFF

j_gene: TRBJ2-7
v_gene: TRBV13
len: 16
CDR3aa: CASSLGSSGGAYEQYF

j_gene: TRBJ2-5
v_gene: TRBV27
len: 14
CDR3aa: CASASSGRRETQYF

j_gene: TRBJ2-1
v_gene: TRBV19
len: 14
CDR3aa: CASSKQSPYNEQFF

j_gene: TRBJ2-7
v_gene: TRBV10-3
len: 16
CDR3aa: CAISEFRASGEYEQYF

j_gene: TRBJ1-2
v_gene: TRBV27
len: 11
CDR3aa: CATSGTSGYTF

j_gene: TRBJ1-2
v_gene: TRBV7-8
len: 15
CDR3aa: CASSLESGGNYGYTF

j_gene: TRBJ2-1
v_gene: TRBV7-9
len: 13
CDR3aa: CASSPASRNEQFF

j_gene: TRBJ2-7
v_gene: TRBV29-1
len: 13
CDR3aa: CSFLTGESYEQYF

j_gene: TRBJ2-2
v_gene: TRBV7-8
len: 16
CDR3aa: CASTQLAPLNTGELFF

j_gene: TRBJ2-1
v_gene: TRBV7-8
len: 17
CDR3aa: CASSGPTGLSSYNEQFF

j_gene: TRBJ1-2
v_gene: TRBV7-6
len: 16
CDR3aa: CASSPSTGHMVYGYTF

j_gene: TRBJ1-1
v_gene: TRBV19
len: 15
CDR3aa: CASSHVRAGNTEAFF

j_gene: TRBJ2-1
v_gene: TRBV7-9
len: 15
CDR3aa: CASSPTGQLYNEQFF

j_gene: TRBJ1-1
v_gene: TRBV6-5
len: 13
CDR3aa: CASSYSRGTEAFF

j_gene: TRBJ2-3
v_gene: TRBV27
len: 14
CDR3aa: CASSTGRDRAAQYF

j_gene: TRBJ2-2
v_gene: TRBV4-1
len: 14
CDR3aa: CASSPNQDPGELFF

j_gene: TRBJ2-5
v_gene: TRBV6-1
len: 17
CDR3aa: CASSESPSPGTRETQYF

j_gene: TRBJ1-2
v_gene: TRBV10-3
len: 14
CDR3aa: CAITDSPGGYGYTF

j_gene: TRBJ2-3
v_gene: TRBV2
len: 17
CDR3aa: CASSEGTSGGAGDTQYF

j_gene: TRBJ1-1
v_gene: TRBV7-8
len: 14
CDR3aa: CASSSEGGLTEAFF

j_gene: TRBJ2-2
v_gene: TRBV27
len: 18
CDR3aa: CASSLITHRGFDTGELFF

j_gene: TRBJ1-2
v_gene: TRBV7-6
len: 14
CDR3aa: CASSTGQGGSGYTF

j_gene: TRBJ2-7
v_gene: TRBV12-3/TRBV12-4
len: 16
CDR3aa: CASSLPPGAASYEQYF

j_gene: TRBJ1-2
v_gene: TRBV12-3/TRBV12-4
len: 15
CDR3aa: CASTKWGHGDYGYTF

j_gene: TRBJ2-5
v_gene: TRBV7-2
len: 16
CDR3aa: CASSHPIPQVEKTQYF

j_gene: TRBJ1-1
v_gene: TRBV4-2
len: 17
CDR3aa: CASSQDGRAGGDTEAFF

j_gene: TRBJ2-6
v_gene: TRBV4-1
len: 20
CDR3aa: CASSQDWQGALSSGANVLTF

j_gene: TRBJ2-7
v_gene: TRBV28
len: 17
CDR3aa: CASSTGLAGGHNYEQYF

j_gene: TRBJ2-5
v_gene: TRBV15
len: 15
CDR3aa: CATSRTRQVGETQYF

j_gene: TRBJ2-1
v_gene: TRBV27
len: 16
CDR3aa: CASSMTGGETYNEQFF

j_gene: TRBJ1-5
v_gene: TRBV19
len: 13
CDR3aa: CASSLQGPQPQHF

j_gene: TRBJ2-1
v_gene: TRBV5-1
len: 12
CDR3aa: CASSLEPHEQFF